This TCR beta chain derives from a study of glioma-infiltrating T cells. TCR alpha and beta CDR3 regions were amplified from RNA using iRepertoire nested multiplex PCR. Input was 100-400 ng of tissue mRNA or PBMC total RNA. MiXCR, applied by TCRdb to the multiplex PCR reads, yields one record per CDR3 protein. The sample lists about 3,300 distinct CDR3 sequences; approximately 86% were seen once. Germline V gene data show CDR1 as LGHDT and CDR2 as YNNKEL (reference sequence). This CDR3 has 11 residues. Trimming removed 6 bases at V and 6 bases at J, with 7 bases between. Points on this clonotype: Its antigen is as yet unknown. This beta chain came through as a stray read in a library set up for alpha chains, and its size says little.

Study-wide findings and caveats: Very few CDR3 sequences were shared between tissue and blood. Tissue-blood divergence was below expectation in non-neoplastic patients, above in gliomas.

The V gene is TRBV3-1, the J gene TRBJ2-3; D unclear. The clonotype comes from a human donor with low-grade glioma or glioblastoma, undergoing nonglioma brain surgery, or in good health (not recorded which). The source material was glioma tissue, nonneoplastic brain tissue, or PBMCs (not recorded which). The CDR3 sequence is CASRAADTQYF. In DNA, the CDR3 is TGTGCCAGCAGGGCCGCGGATACGCAGTATTTT.